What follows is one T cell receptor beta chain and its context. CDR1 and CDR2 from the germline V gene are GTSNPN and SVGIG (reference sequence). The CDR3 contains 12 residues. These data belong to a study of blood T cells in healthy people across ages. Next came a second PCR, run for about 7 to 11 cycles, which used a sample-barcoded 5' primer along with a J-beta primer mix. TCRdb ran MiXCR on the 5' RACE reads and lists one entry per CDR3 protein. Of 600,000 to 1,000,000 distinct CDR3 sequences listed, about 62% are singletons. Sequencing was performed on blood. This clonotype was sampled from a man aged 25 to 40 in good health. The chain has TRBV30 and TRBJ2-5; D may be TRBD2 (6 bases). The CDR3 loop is CAWGGFRETQYF. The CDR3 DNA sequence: TGTGCTTGGGGAGGTTTTAGGGAGACCCAGTACTTC.